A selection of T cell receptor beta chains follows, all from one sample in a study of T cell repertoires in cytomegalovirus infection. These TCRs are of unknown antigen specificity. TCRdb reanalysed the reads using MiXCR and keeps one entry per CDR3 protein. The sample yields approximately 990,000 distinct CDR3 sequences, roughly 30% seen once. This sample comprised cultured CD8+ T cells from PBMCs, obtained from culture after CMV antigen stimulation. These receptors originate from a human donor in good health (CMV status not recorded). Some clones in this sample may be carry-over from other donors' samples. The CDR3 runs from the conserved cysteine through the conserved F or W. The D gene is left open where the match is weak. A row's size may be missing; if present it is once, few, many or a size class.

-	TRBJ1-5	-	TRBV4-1	CASSQRDSNQPQHF	TGCGCCAGCAGCCAACGGGACAGCAATCAGCCCCAGCATTTT
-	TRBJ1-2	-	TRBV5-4	CASSLGGLVDTF	TGTGCCAGCAGCTTGGGGGGGCTGGTCGACACCTTC
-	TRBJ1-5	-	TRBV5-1	CASSLYPTGPQHF	TGCGCCAGCAGCTTGTACCCAACCGGGCCCCAGCATTTT
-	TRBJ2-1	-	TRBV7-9	CASSSQGLEQFF	TGTGCCAGCAGCTCTCAGGGCCTAGAGCAGTTCTTC
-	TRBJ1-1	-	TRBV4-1	CASSPDIMNTEAFF	TGCGCCAGCAGCCCGGACATCATGAACACTGAAGCTTTCTTT
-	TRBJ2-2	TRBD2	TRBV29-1	CSLGTSGGTNTGELFF	TGCAGCCTCGGGACTAGCGGGGGGACGAACACCGGGGAGCTGTTTTTT
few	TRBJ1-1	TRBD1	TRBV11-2	CASSRYRDSPNTEAFF	TGTGCCAGCAGCCGTTACCGGGACAGTCCGAACACTGAAGCTTTCTTT
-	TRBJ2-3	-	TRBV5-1	CASRVGVSTDTQYF	TGCGCCAGCCGCGTAGGGGTTAGCACAGATACGCAGTATTTT
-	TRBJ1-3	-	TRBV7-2	CASSFSWTAGNTIYF	TGTGCCAGCAGCTTCTCTTGGACAGCTGGAAACACCATATATTTT
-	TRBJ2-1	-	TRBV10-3	CAISEPAPNEQFF	TGTGCCATCAGTGAACCGGCCCCCAATGAGCAGTTCTTC
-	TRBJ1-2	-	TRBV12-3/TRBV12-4	CASSWGRGNLMSNGYTF	TGTGCCAGCAGTTGGGGCAGGGGCAACCTGATGAGTAATGGCTACACCTTC
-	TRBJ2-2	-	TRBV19	CASSSDNTGELFF	TGTGCCAGTAGCTCCGATAACACCGGGGAGCTGTTTTTT
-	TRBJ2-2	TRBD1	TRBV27	CASSSFIISGTENTGELFF	TGTGCCAGCAGCTCTTTTATCATTTCCGGGACAGAGAACACCGGGGAGCTGTTTTTT
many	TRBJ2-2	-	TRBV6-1	CASSDRGGTGELFF	TGTGCCAGCAGTGACAGGGGAGGCACCGGGGAGCTGTTTTTT
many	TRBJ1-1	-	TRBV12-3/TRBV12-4	CASSFSVEGGSYTEAFF	TGTGCCAGCAGTTTCAGCGTCGAGGGTGGCAGCTACACTGAAGCTTTCTTT
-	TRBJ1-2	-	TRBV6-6	CASREPPDGYTF	TGTGCCAGCAGGGAGCCCCCGGATGGCTACACCTTC
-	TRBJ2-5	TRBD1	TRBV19	CASSTRDRGQETQYF	TGTGCCAGTAGTACCCGGGACAGAGGCCAAGAGACCCAGTACTTC
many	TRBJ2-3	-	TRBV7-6	CASSLDRGRGADTQYF	TGTGCCAGCAGCTTAGACCGGGGTAGGGGAGCAGATACGCAGTATTTT
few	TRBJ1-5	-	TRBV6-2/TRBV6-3	CASTFEAGNQPQHF	TGTGCCAGCACCTTCGAGGCAGGGAATCAGCCCCAGCATTTT
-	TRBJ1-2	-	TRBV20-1	CSARRDPTYGYTF	TGCAGTGCTAGGAGGGATCCCACCTATGGCTACACCTTC
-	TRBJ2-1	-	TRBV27	CASSSRLDPYNEQFF	TGTGCCAGCAGTTCACGACTAGACCCCTACAATGAGCAGTTCTTC
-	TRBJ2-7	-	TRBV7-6	CASSPPGVGYEQYF	TGTGCCAGCAGCCCCCCAGGGGTTGGATACGAGCAGTACTTT
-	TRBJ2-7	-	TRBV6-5	CASSKDRGGSYEQYF	TGTGCCAGCAGTAAAGACAGGGGAGGGTCCTACGAGCAGTACTTC
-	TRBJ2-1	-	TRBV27	CASSGRWNEQFF	TGTGCCAGCAGTGGCCGTTGGAACGAGCAGTTCTTC
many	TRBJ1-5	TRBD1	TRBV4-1	CASSHGTATYSNQPQHF	TGCGCCAGCAGCCATGGGACAGCTACCTATAGCAATCAGCCCCAGCATTTT
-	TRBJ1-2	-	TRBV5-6	CASSPGPTNYGYTF	TGTGCCAGCAGCCCGGGGCCGACTAACTATGGCTACACCTTC
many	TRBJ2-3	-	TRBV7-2	CASSLGRWGGTDTQYF	TGTGCCAGCAGCTTAGGGCGCTGGGGAGGCACAGATACGCAGTATTTT
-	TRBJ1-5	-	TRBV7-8	CASSLAGQLSNQPQHF	TGTGCCAGCAGCTTAGCCGGACAGCTTAGCAATCAGCCCCAGCATTTT
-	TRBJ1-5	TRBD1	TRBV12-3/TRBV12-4	CASSSGQGYQPQHF	TGTGCCAGCAGTTCGGGACAGGGTTATCAGCCCCAGCATTTT
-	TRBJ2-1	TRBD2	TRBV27	CASSGGARDEQFF	TGTGCCAGTAGCGGGGGGGCCAGGGATGAGCAGTTCTTC
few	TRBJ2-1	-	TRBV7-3	CASSLTGGAMDEQFF	TGTGCCAGCAGCTTAACGGGGGGGGCCATGGATGAGCAGTTCTTC
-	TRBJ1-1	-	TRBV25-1	CASSESAINTEAFF	TGTGCCAGCAGTGAGTCCGCTATTAACACTGAAGCTTTCTTT
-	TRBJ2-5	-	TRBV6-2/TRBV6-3	CASRPYRGGEETQYF	TGTGCCAGCAGACCCTACAGGGGGGGGGAAGAGACCCAGTACTTC
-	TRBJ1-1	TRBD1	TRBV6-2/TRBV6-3	CASSRTGAAEAFF	TGTGCCAGCAGTCGTACAGGGGCCGCTGAAGCTTTCTTT
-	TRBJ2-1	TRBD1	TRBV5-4	CASSGRDRGREDDNEQFF	TGTGCCAGCAGCGGCCGGGACAGGGGGCGCGAAGATGACAATGAGCAGTTCTTC
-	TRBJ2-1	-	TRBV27	CASSLLGTLSYNEQFF	TGTGCCAGCAGTTTACTCGGGACTCTCTCCTACAATGAGCAGTTCTTC
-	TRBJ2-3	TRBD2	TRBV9	CASSVNLRGATDTQYF	TGTGCCAGCAGCGTAAACTTGCGGGGGGCCACAGATACGCAGTATTTT
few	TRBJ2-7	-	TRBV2	CASRGRIYEQYF	TGTGCCAGCAGGGGGCGCATTTACGAGCAGTACTTC
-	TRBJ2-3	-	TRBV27	CASSLEEGLSTDTQYF	TGTGCCAGCAGTTTAGAGGAGGGTTTAAGCACAGATACGCAGTATTTT
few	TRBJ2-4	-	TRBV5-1	CASRPMERPENIQYF	TGCGCCAGCAGGCCCATGGAAAGACCGGAAAACATTCAGTACTTC
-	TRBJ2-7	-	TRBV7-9	CASSSTGAAGESYEQYF	TGTGCCAGCAGCTCAACAGGGGCCGCGGGGGAGTCCTACGAGCAGTACTTC
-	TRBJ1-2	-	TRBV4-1	CASSQGAAAGGYTF	TGCGCCAGCAGCCAAGGCGCGGCGGCGGGTGGCTACACCTTC
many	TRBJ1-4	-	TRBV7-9	CASSSEQGGEKLFF	TGTGCCAGCAGCTCGGAACAGGGTGGGGAAAAACTGTTTTTT
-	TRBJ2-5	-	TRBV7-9	CASPILRQGGASSTQYF	TGTGCCAGCCCCATTTTAAGGCAAGGAGGGGCGTCCAGTACCCAGTACTTC
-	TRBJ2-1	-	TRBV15	CATLGRINEQFF	TGTGCCACACTCGGACGGATCAATGAGCAGTTCTTC
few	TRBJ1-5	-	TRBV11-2	CASSPGSDSNQPQHF	TGTGCCAGCAGCCCGGGCAGCGATAGCAATCAGCCCCAGCATTTT